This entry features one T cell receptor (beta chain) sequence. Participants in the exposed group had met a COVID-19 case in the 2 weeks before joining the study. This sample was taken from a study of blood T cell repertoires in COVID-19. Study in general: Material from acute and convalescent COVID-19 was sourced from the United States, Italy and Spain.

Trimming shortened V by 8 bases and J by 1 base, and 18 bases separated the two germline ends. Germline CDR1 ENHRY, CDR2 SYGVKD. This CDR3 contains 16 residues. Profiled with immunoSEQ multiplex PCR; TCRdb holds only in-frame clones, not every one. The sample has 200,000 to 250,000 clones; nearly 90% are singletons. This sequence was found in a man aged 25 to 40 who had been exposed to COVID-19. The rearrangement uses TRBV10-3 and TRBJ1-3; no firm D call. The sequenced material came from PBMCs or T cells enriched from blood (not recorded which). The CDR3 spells CAIGSSAGSSGNTIYF. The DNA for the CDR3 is TGTGCCATCGGGTCGAGCGCCGGTTCTTCTGGAAACACCATATATTTT.